This is a list of T cell receptor beta chains from one sample in a study of T-cell reconstitution after alpha-beta-depleted transplantation in children. MiXCR, applied by TCRdb to the PCR reads, yields one record per CDR3 protein. The sample has around 8,600 distinct CDR3 sequences; approximately 18% are singletons. Sequenced here: PBMCs, mostly from graft donor cells, sampled 60 days after TCRalphabeta/CD19-depleted stem cell transplant. These receptors all stem from a girl under two years old who had a stem cell transplant for combined immunodeficiency, so the T cells may come from the graft donor. Both conserved end residues are part of each CDR3. D genes are given only for firm matches. For some rows the clone size is stated as once, few or many, or as a class when expanded; others skip it.

TRBV20-1	TRBJ2-1	.	medium-sized	TGCAGTGCGGACGAAGATGGAGGATACAATGAGCAGTTCTTC	CSADEDGGYNEQFF
TRBV12-3/TRBV12-4	TRBJ1-3	.	many	TGTGCCAGCAGTGGCTTGCCAGCTGGAAACACCATATATTTT	CASSGLPAGNTIYF
TRBV9	TRBJ2-1	TRBD2	.	TGTGCCAGCAGCGTAGGAACTAGCGGGAGAGTGGGTGAGCAGTTCTTC	CASSVGTSGRVGEQFF
TRBV20-1	TRBJ2-5	.	many	TGCAGTGCTCACGGGAGTCCACAAGAGACCCAGTACTTC	CSAHGSPQETQYF
TRBV20-1	TRBJ1-1	.	many	TGCAGTGCTAGACAATCCGGGATAGGTGATGCTTTCTTT	CSARQSGIGDAFF
TRBV7-2	TRBJ2-3	.	few	TGTGCCAGCAGCCCGGCGACTTACATAGGGGATACGCAGTATTTT	CASSPATYIGDTQYF
TRBV7-9	TRBJ2-1	.	once	TGTGCCAGCAGCTGGCCGGTAGGACTCTTGTACATCAATGAGCAGTTCTTC	CASSWPVGLLYINEQFF
TRBV20-1	TRBJ2-5	.	.	TGCAGTGCTAGAGGGACCCCGGGGACCCAGTACTTC	CSARGTPGTQYF
TRBV20-1	TRBJ2-3	TRBD2	many	TGCAGTGCCTCCAAGACTAGCGGGGGCAGAGGGGATACGCAGTATTTT	CSASKTSGGRGDTQYF
TRBV5-1	TRBJ2-1	TRBD2	.	TGCGCCAGCAGCTTAGTCTTAGCGGGGGGCATGAATGAGCAGTTCTTC	CASSLVLAGGMNEQFF
TRBV4-2	TRBJ2-3	TRBD2	.	TGTGCCAGCAGCCAAGATTCTAGCGGGGCTGACACAGATACGCAGTATTTT	CASSQDSSGADTDTQYF
TRBV24-1	TRBJ2-1	TRBD2	.	TGTGCCACCTCTCCCGGGACTAGTGGATTCGATGAGCAGTTCTTC	CATSPGTSGFDEQFF
TRBV20-1	TRBJ2-7	TRBD1	many	TGCAGTGCTAGCCTCCGGACAGGGGTGTACGAGCAGTACTTC	CSASLRTGVYEQYF
TRBV20-1	TRBJ2-7	.	many	TGCAGTGCTAGGGATAGGATCCACGAGCAGTACTTC	CSARDRIHEQYF
TRBV6-2/TRBV6-3	TRBJ1-5	.	.	TGTGCCAGCAGTTACGGGGCGAGCAATCAGCCCCAGCATTTT	CASSYGASNQPQHF
TRBV7-8	TRBJ2-1	.	.	TGTGCCAGCTCACTTAAGAACAGGATCAGCTCCTACAATGAGCAGTTCTTC	CASSLKNRISSYNEQFF